Listed here are 8 T cell receptor beta chains from one sample, sequenced in a study of a mutant IDH1 vaccine in newly diagnosed glioma. Using immunoSEQ multiplex PCR, the repertoire was profiled, and TCRdb retains in-frame clones only, with some absent. The top ten clones hold 5% to 6.5% of a sample with approximately 39,000 clones, about four fifths of them seen once. Time point denoted: week 23, last vaccination. Each dose of the vaccine consisted of 300 ug of mutant IDH1 20-mer peptide, with topical imiquimod. Antigens for these TCRs are unknown. The sample consisted of PBMCs, taken from a glioma patient whose treatment included an IDH1 peptide vaccine. The origin of the receptors is a man in his forties with glioma.

This chain joins TRBV10-2 and TRBJ2-7; the D gene is possibly TRBD1 (6 bases). V lost 5 bases to trimming and J lost 3 bases, with 11 bases between them. The CDR3 consists of 13 residues. Germline CDR1 WSHSY, CDR2 SAAADI. CDR3 sequence (DNA): TGCGCCAGCAGTACGACAGGATACTACGAGCAGTACTTC. Residues: CASSTTGYYEQYF.

This clone was observed once. The genes are TRBV7-2 and TRBJ2-1; D possibly corresponds to TRBD2 (6 bases). Trimming took off 8 bases at V and 2 bases at J, with 13 bases between the two ends. In germline, CDR1 is SGHTA, CDR2 FQGNSA. The CDR3 is 14 amino acids. As DNA, the CDR3 is TGTGCCAGCCGCGGGGTAGCGGCCTACAATGAGCAGTTCTTC. Translating it yields CASRGVAAYNEQFF.

This rearrangement joins TRBV29-1 to TRBJ2-2; either TRBD1 or TRBD2 may supply D (5 bases each). CDR3 length: 13 residues. Trimming pared 4 bases from V and 7 bases from J, leaving 13 bases between. Germline V gene data show CDR1 as SQVTM and CDR2 as ANQGSEA. Written as DNA, the CDR3 is TGCAGCGTTGTCCGAGGGGTGGTCGGGGAGCTGTTTTTT. Protein sequence: CSVVRGVVGELFF.

This clone has just one count. This chain uses TRBV6-1 with TRBJ2-3; 9 bases map to TRBD2. V lost 4 bases, J lost 4 bases, and 15 bases stayed unmatched. CDR1 is MNHNS, CDR2 SASEGT, per germline. This CDR3 has 18 residues. The CDR3 DNA is TGTGCCAGCAGTGTTCCCCCCGGAGCGGGGGGCCGTCCAGATACGCAGTATTTT. As protein: CASSVPPGAGGRPDTQYF.

This chain links TRBV7-2 with TRBJ2-7, with 7 positions matching TRBD1. J was trimmed by 2 bases and V by 2 bases; bases with no gene match: 3. Germline V gene data show CDR1 as SGHTA and CDR2 as FQGNSA. CDR3 size: 14 residues. In DNA, the CDR3 is TGTGCCAGCAGCTTAAGACAGGGCGCCTACGAGCAGTACTTC. Translation: CASSLRQGAYEQYF.

Concerning this clone itself: Compared with germline, one end of the junction differs, possibly owing to a read error. The chain links TRBV2 to TRBJ2-7; possible D gene TRBD1, 5 bases. Germline values: CDR1 SNHLY, CDR2 FYNNEI. This CDR3 has 14 residues. This CDR3 reads CASIPQGTSSEQYF. Here the CDR3 DNA reads TGTGCCAGCATCCCTCAGGGAACCTCCTCCGAGCAGTACTTC.

This clone was seen a few times. This chain links TRBV6-6 with TRBJ2-3; perhaps TRBD1 as D (5 bases). V was clipped by 3 bases and J by 4 bases, with 11 bases between them. Germline V gene sequence: CDR1 MNHNY, CDR2 SVGAGI (reference sequence). CDR3 size: 14 residues. In DNA form, the CDR3 reads TGTGCCAGCAGTTATTTAAGGGGTGCAGATACGCAGTATTTT. Protein product: CASSYLRGADTQYF.

J is TRBJ1-4 and V is TRBV7-2; D might be TRBD1 (5 bases). The CDR3 length is 13 residues. The germline V and J ends were trimmed by 1 base and 11 bases, with 11 bases remaining between them. In germline, CDR1 is SGHTA, CDR2 FQGNSA. CDR3 sequence reads: CASSLGGGVKLFF. In nucleotides, the CDR3 is TGTGCCAGCAGCTTAGGGGGCGGGGTCAAACTGTTTTTT.